This T cell receptor (beta chain) was profiled in a study of sequential checkpoint blockade in melanoma (dated by TCRdb to 2018 to 2020). Describing the broader study: Patients were randomized 1:1 to first-line nivolumab followed by ipilimumab (arm A) or ipilimumab followed by nivolumab (arm B). Maintenance nivolumab came after each of the two trial sequences.

The treatment or condition label on this specimen signifies: randomized to nivolumab then ipilimumab (arm A) or the reverse (arm B). Prior DNA-damaging chemotherapy had not been received by any trial patient. On a FACS Aria II flow cytometer, live CD3+CD8+ cells that were negative for CD19 and CD56 were sorted from thawed PBMCs. Samples were obtained from patients with melanoma enrolled in CheckMate 064, a randomized, open-label phase II trial of sequential checkpoint blockade. Peripheral blood mononuclear cells were collected by leukapheresis, purified with Ficoll-Paque, and frozen in human serum with 10% DMSO. Right after sorting, the blood CD3+CD8+ cells were verified to be >95% pure, and DNA extraction followed. TCRbeta CDR3 regions were immunosequenced from genomic DNA with the immunoSEQ Assay. Prior to high-throughput sequencing, genomic DNA was amplified by bias-controlled multiplex PCR. The paper's processing steps were these. To quantify the absolute abundance of each unique TCRbeta CDR3 region, the sequences were collapsed and filtered. Clonality was defined as 1 minus Pielou's evenness and was calculated using productive rearrangements only. Clones with significantly greater frequencies in on-treatment versus baseline samples were identified using a previously published method. This immuneACCESS table, as held by TCRdb, lists in-frame sequences with V and J called but not all clones. Of the missing ones, under half trace to an unresolved V gene in checked studies; the others have no known cause. That table gives V, J and clone size, and the DNA gave D and trimming. Within this sample are 10,000 or so clones, with approximately 80% of them counted one time only. About 51% of the sample is in the top ten clones.

What the research found in general, with its limitations: The model for predicting response that combines TCR metrics with mutation burden needs to be validated in larger, independent patient cohorts.

With regard to this clone: No cognate antigen has been identified for it. No much larger clonotype is one base removed from it; base qualities were not supplied.

From cysteine to phenylalanine, the CDR3 is 15 amino acids long. Only the CDR3 portion is preserved as DNA: 45 bases, with reading frame beginning at the first base. Unmatched junction bases come to 4, with V trimmed by 3 bases and J by 2 bases. The CDR1 and CDR2 encoded by the germline V gene (reference sequence) are MNHEY and SMNVEV. Source: CD8+ T cells sorted from blood (inferred from file names), taken from a patient given nivolumab and ipilimumab in sequence. The V and J segments used are TRBV27 and TRBJ2-1; 7 junctional bases match TRBD2. The TCR was taken from a human donor with melanoma. The DNA sequence is given as TGTGCCAGCAGTTTGGGGGGGAGCCCCTACAATGAGCAGTTCTTC. Its translation is CASSLGGSPYNEQFF.